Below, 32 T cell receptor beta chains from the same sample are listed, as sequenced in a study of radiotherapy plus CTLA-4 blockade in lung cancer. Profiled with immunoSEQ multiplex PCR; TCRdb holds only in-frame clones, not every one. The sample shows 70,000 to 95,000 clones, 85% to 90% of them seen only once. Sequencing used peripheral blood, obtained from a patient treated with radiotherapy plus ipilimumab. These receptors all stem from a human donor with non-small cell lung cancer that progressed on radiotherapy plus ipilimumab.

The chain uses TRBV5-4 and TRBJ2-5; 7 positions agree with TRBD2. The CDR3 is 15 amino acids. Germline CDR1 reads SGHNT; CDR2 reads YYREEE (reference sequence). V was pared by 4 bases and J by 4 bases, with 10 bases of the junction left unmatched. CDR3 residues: CASSVKQGGSETQYF. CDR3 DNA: TGTGCCAGCAGCGTGAAGCAGGGAGGGTCAGAGACCCAGTACTTC. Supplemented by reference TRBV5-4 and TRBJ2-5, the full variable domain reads ETGVTQSPTHLIKTRGQQVTLRCSSQSGHNTVSWYQQALGQGPQFIFQYYREEENGRGNFPPRFSGLQFPNYSSELNVNALELDDSALYLCASSVKQGGSETQYFGPGTRLLVL.

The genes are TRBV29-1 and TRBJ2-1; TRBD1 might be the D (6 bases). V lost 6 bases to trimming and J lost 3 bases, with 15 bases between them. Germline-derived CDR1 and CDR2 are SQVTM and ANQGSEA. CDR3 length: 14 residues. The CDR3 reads CSVTGQILYNEQFF. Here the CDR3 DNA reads TGCAGCGTCACTGGACAGATACTCTACAATGAGCAGTTCTTC.

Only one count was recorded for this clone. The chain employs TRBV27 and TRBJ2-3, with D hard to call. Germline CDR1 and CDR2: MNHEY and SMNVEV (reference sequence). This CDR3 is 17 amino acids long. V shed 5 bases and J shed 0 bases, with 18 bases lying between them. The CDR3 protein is CASSPPPWLTSTDTQYF. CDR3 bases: TGTGCCAGCAGTCCCCCCCCTTGGCTCACTAGCACAGATACGCAGTATTTT.

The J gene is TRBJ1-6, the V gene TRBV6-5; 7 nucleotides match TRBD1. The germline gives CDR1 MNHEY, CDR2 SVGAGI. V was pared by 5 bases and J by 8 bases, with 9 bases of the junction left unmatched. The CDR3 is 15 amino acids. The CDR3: CASSHDRAPYSPLHF. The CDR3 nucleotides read TGTGCCAGCAGTCACGACAGGGCCCCTTATTCACCCCTCCACTTT.

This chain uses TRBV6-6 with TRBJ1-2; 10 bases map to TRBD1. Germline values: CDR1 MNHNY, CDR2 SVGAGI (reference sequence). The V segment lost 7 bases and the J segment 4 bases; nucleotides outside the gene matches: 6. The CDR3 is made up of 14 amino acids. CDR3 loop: CASIPGQGIYGYTF. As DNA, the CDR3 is TGTGCCAGCATCCCGGGACAGGGGATCTATGGCTACACCTTC.

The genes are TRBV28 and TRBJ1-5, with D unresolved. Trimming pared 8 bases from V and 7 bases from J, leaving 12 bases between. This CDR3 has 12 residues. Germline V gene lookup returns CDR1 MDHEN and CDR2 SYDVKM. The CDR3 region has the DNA TGTGCCAGCGGGCATTTCAGCCAGCCCCAGCATTTT. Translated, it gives CASGHFSQPQHF.

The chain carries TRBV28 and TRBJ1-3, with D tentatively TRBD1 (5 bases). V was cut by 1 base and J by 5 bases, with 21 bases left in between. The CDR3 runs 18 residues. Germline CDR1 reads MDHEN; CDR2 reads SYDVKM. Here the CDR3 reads CASSLYPQRGGRRNTIYF. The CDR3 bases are TGTGCCAGCAGTTTATATCCCCAACGGGGGGGTCGGAGAAACACCATATATTTT.

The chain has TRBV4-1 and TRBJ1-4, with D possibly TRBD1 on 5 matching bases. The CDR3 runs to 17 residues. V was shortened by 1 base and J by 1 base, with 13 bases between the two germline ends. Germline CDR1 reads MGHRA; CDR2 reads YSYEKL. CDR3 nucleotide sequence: TGCGCCAGCAGCCAAGGCCCGCGGGGGAGAACTAATGAAAAACTGTTTTTT. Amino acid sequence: CASSQGPRGRTNEKLFF.

The CDR3 region is CASSPGDRGRDGYTF. The CDR3 coding sequence is TGTGCCAGCAGCCCGGGGGACAGGGGGCGCGATGGCTACACCTTC. This rearrangement joins TRBV7-6 to TRBJ1-2, with 12 bases aligning to TRBD1. Germline CDR1 is SGHVS and CDR2 is FNYEAQ. This CDR3 contains 15 residues. The V gene end was trimmed by 5 bases and the J gene end by 6 bases; junction bases not matched to a gene: 7.

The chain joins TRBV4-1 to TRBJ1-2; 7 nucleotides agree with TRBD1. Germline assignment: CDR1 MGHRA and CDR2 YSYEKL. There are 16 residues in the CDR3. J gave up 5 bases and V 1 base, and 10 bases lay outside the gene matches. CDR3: CASSQGDAGTDYGYTF. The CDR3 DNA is TGCGCCAGCAGCCAAGGAGACGCCGGGACAGATTATGGCTACACCTTC.

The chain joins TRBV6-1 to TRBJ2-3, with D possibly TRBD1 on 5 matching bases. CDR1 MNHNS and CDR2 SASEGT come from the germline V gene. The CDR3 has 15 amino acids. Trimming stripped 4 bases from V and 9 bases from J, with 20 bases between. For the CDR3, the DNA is TGTGCCAGCAGTGGGACATCAAGAGGCGATCGCACGCAGTATTTT. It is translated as CASSGTSRGDRTQYF.

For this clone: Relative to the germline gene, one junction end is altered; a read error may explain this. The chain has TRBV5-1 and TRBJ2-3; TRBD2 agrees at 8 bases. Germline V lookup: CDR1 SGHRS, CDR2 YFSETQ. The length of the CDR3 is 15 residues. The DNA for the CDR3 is TGCGCCGGCAGCCCCTTAGCGGGAAGGATAGATACGCAGTATTTT. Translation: CAGSPLAGRIDTQYF. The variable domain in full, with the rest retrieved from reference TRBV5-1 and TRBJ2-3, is KAGVTQTPRYLIKTRGQQVTLSCSPISGHRSVSWYQQTPGQGLQFLFEYFSETQRNKGNFPGRFSGRQFSNSRSEMNVSTLELGDSALYLCAGSPLAGRIDTQYFGPGTRLTVL.

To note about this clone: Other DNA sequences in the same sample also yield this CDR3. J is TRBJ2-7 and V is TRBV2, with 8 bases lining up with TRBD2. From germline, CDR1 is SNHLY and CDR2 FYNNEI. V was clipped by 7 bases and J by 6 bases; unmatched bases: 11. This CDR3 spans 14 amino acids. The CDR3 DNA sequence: TGTGCCAGCAATAGGGACGGGGGGGGGTCCGAGCAGTACTTC. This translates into CASNRDGGGSEQYF. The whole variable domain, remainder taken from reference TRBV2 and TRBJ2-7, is EPEVTQTPSHQVTQMGQEVILRCVPISNHLYFYWYRQILGQKVEFLVSFYNNEISEKSEIFDDQFSVERPDGSNFTLKIRSTKLEDSAMYFCASNRDGGGSEQYFGPGTRLTVT.

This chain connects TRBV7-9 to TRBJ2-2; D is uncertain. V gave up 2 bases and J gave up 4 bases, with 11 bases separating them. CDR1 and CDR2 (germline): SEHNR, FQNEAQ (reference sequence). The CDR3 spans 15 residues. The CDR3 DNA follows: TGTGCCAGCAGCTTATTTCTGGGTGCCACCGGGGAGCTGTTTTTT. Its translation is CASSLFLGATGELFF.

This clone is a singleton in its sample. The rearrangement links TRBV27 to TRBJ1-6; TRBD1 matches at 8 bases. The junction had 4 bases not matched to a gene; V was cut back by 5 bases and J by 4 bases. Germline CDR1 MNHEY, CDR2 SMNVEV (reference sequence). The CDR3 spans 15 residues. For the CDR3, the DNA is TGTGCCAGCAGTCAAGGGACAGGTTATAATTCACCCCTCCACTTT. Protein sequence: CASSQGTGYNSPLHF.

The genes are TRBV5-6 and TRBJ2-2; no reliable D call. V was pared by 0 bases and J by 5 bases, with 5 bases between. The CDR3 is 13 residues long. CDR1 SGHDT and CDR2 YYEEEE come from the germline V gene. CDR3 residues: CASSLGGTGELFF. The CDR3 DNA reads TGTGCCAGCAGCTTGGGGGGTACCGGGGAGCTGTTTTTT.

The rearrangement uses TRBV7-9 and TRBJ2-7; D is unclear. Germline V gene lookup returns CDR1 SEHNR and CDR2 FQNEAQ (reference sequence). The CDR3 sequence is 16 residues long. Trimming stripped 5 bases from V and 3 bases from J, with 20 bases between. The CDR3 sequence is CASSQFKQINFYEQYF. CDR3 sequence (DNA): TGTGCCAGCAGCCAATTTAAACAGATTAACTTCTACGAGCAGTACTTC. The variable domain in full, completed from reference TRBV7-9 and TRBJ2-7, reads DTGVSQNPRHKITKRGQNVTFRCDPISEHNRLYWYRQTLGQGPEFLTYFQNEAQLEKSRLLSDRFSAERPKGSFSTLEIQRTEQGDSAMYLCASSQFKQINFYEQYFGPGTRLTVT.

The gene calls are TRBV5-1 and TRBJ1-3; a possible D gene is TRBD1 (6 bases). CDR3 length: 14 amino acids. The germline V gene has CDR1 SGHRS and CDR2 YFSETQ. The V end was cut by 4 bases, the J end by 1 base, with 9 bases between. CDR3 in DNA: TGCGCCAGCAGCCCACAGGGTTCTGGAAACACCATATATTTT. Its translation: CASSPQGSGNTIYF.

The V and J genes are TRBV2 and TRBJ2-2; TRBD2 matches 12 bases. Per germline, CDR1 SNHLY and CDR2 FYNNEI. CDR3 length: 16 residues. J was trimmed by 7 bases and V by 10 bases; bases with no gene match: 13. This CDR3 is CAITTRTSGMGGELFF. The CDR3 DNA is TGTGCCATCACAACCCGGACTAGCGGGATGGGCGGGGAGCTGTTTTTT.

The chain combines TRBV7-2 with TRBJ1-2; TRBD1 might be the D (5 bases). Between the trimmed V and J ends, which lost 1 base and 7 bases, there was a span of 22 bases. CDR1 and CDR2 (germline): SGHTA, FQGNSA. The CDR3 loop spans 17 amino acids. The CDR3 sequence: CASSLDQSVFQGGGYTF. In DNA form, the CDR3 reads TGTGCCAGCAGCTTAGACCAATCGGTCTTCCAGGGTGGTGGCTACACCTTC.

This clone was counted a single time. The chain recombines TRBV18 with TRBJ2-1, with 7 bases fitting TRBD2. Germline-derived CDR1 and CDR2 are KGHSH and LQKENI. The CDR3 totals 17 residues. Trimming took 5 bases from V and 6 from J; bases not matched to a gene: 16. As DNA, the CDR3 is TGTGCCAGCTCAGCACAGCGTCAGACTAGCACGCTCAATGAGCAGTTCTTC. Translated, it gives CASSAQRQTSTLNEQFF.

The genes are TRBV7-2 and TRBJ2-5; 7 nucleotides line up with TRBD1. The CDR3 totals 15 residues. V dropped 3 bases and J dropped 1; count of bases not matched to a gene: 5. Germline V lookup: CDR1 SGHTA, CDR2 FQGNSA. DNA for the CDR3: TGTGCCAGCAGCTTCGGGTCAGGGGGCCAAGAGACCCAGTACTTC. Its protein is CASSFGSGGQETQYF. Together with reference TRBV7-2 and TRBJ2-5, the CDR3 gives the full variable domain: GAGVSQSPSNKVTEKGKDVELRCDPISGHTALYWYRQSLGQGLEFLIYFQGNSAPDKSGLPSDRFSAERTGGSVSTLTIQRTQQEDSAVYLCASSFGSGGQETQYFGPGTRLLVL.

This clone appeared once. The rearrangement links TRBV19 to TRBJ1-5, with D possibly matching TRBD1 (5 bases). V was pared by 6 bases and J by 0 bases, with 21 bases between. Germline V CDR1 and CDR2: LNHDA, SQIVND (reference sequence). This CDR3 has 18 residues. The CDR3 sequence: CASSQGSLLLHSNQPQHF. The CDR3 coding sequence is TGTGCCAGTAGCCAGGGCTCCCTCCTTCTACATAGCAATCAGCCCCAGCATTTT.

Written as DNA, the CDR3 is TGTGCCAGCAGTTCAGGGGCAATGGACTATGGCTACACCTTC. Protein sequence: CASSSGAMDYGYTF. The chain uses TRBV28 and TRBJ1-2, with D perhaps TRBD1 (6 bases). The CDR3 is made up of 14 amino acids. V lost 4 bases, J lost 3 bases, and 12 bases lay in between. CDR1 is MDHEN and CDR2 is SYDVKM in the germline V gene.

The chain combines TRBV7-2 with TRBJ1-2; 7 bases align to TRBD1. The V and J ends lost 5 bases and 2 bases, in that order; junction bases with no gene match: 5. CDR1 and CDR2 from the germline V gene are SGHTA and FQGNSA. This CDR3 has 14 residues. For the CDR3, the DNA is TGTGCCAGCAGCCCGGGACAGACCAACTATGGCTACACCTTC. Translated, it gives CASSPGQTNYGYTF. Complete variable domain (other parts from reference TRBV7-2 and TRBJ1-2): GAGVSQSPSNKVTEKGKDVELRCDPISGHTALYWYRQSLGQGLEFLIYFQGNSAPDKSGLPSDRFSAERTGGSVSTLTIQRTQQEDSAVYLCASSPGQTNYGYTFGSGTRLTVV.

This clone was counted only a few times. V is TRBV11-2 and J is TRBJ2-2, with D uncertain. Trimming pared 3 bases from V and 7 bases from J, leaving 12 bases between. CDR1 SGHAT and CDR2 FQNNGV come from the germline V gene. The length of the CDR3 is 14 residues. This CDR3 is CASSFSSSHGELFF. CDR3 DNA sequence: TGTGCCAGCAGCTTTTCAAGCAGTCACGGGGAGCTGTTTTTT.

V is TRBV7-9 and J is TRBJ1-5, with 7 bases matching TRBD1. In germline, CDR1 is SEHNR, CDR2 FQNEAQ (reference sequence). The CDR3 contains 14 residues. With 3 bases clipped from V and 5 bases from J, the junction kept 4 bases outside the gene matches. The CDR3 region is CASSFQGGDQPQHF. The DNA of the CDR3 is TGTGCCAGCAGCTTCCAGGGGGGGGATCAGCCCCAGCATTTT.

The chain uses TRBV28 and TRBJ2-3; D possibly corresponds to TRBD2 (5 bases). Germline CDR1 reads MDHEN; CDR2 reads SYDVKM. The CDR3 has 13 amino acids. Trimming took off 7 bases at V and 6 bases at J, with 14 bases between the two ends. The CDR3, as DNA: TGTGCCAGCAAAGGATGGGGAGCCGATACGCAGTATTTT. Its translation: CASKGWGADTQYF.

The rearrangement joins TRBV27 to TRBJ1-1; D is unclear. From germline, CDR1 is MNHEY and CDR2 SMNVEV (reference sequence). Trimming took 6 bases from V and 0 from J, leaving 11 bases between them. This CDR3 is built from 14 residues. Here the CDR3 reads CASSPLELNTEAFF. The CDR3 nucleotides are TGTGCCAGCAGCCCTCTCGAGTTGAACACTGAAGCTTTCTTT.

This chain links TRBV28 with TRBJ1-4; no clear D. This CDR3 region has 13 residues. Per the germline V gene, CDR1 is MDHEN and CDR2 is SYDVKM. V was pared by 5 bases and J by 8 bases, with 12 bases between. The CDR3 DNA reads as TGTGCCAGCAGTGTGCAATTCGGAGAAAAACTGTTTTTT. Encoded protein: CASSVQFGEKLFF.

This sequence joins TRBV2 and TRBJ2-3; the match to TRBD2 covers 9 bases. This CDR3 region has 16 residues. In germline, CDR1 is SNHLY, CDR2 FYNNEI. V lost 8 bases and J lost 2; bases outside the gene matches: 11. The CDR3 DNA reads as TGTGCCAGCGTCCCTAGCGGGATTTTTCTCACAGATACGCAGTATTTT. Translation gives CASVPSGIFLTDTQYF. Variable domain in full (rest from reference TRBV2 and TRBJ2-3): EPEVTQTPSHQVTQMGQEVILRCVPISNHLYFYWYRQILGQKVEFLVSFYNNEISEKSEIFDDQFSVERPDGSNFTLKIRSTKLEDSAMYFCASVPSGIFLTDTQYFGPGTRLTVL.

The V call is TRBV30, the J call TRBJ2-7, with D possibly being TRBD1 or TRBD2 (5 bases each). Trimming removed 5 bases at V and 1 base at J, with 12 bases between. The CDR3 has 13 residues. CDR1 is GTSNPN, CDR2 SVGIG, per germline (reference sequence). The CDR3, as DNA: TGTGCCTGGGGACTGACAGCTTCCTACGAGCAGTACTTC. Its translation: CAWGLTASYEQYF.